This TCR beta chain was sequenced in a study of cytomegalovirus exposure and HLA in healthy donors. General study points: Researchers reported in a later analysis that a missense DCLRE1C variant was tied to TCR beta V- and J-gene trimming.

J was trimmed by 5 bases and V by 5 bases; bases with no gene match: 7. Germline assignment: CDR1 SGHTA and CDR2 FQGNSA. The CDR3 spans 15 residues. The study ran its PCR with 60 Vbeta and 13 Jbeta primers. Assay used: immunoSEQ multiplex PCR; TCRdb lists only in-frame clones, some missing. Recorded for this sample: 45,000 to 70,000 clones. To note about this clone: Its antigen is unidentified.

The gene calls are TRBV7-2 and TRBJ1-1, with TRBD1 matching 11 bases. This receptor was taken from a woman in her 50s in good health and CMV-seropositive. Source material: PBMCs. The CDR3, as DNA: TGTGCCAGCAGCCGCTACGGACAGGGGGCAACTGAAGCTTTCTTT. It codes for CASSRYGQGATEAFF.